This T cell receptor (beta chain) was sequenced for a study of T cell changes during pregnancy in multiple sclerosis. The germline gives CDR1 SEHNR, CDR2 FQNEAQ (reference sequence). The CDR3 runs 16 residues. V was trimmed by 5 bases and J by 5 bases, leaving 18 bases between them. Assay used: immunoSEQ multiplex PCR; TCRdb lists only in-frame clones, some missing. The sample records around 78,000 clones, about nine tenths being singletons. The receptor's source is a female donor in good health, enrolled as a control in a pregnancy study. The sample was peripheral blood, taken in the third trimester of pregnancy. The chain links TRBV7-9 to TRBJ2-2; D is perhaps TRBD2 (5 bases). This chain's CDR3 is CASSLVYGGGTGELFF. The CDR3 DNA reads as TGTGCCAGCAGCCTTGTATACGGAGGTGGGACCGGGGAGCTGTTTTTT.